The T cell receptor beta chain described here comes from a study of T-cell reconstitution after alpha-beta-depleted transplantation in children. Overall study results and limits: Fresh T-cell production supplied most of the T-cell counts and diversity seen one year after transplant. Several hundred graft clones that had expanded were reportedly the source of alpha-beta T cells about two months after transplant. Surviving recipient T cells and thymic progenitors produced the high day-60 TCRbeta diversity seen in some patients.

The CDR3 is made up of 15 amino acids. The germline V gene has CDR1 SGHKS and CDR2 YYEKEE (reference sequence). V shed 0 bases and J shed 4 bases, with 10 bases lying between them. Preparing the TCRbeta library involved the use of unique molecular identifiers. TCRdb passed the PCR reads through MiXCR, listing each CDR3 protein once. There are about a million distinct CDR3 sequences in the sample; roughly 29% occur only once, and 25% to 35% lies in the top ten. This clonotype was seen more than once but under ten times. As yet, its antigen is unknown. The receptor comes from a boy less than two years old who had a stem cell transplant for SCID, so the T cells may come from the graft donor. The sequencing here drew on PBMCs, mostly from graft donor cells, taken 360 days after TCRalphabeta/CD19-depleted stem cell transplant. V and J are TRBV5-5 and TRBJ2-2; possibly TRBD2 for D (6 bases). The CDR3 is CASSLDPGGTGELFF. The CDR3 region has the DNA TGTGCCAGCAGCTTGGATCCCGGGGGCACCGGGGAGCTGTTTTTT.